Below, 26 T cell receptor beta chains from the same sample are listed, as sequenced in a study of blood T cell repertoires in COVID-19. The assay was immunoSEQ multiplex PCR, and TCRdb's table has in-frame clones only and misses some. The sample has under 250,000 clones; around 82% are singletons. Sequenced input: PBMCs or T cells enriched from blood (not recorded which). The receptors were gathered from a woman in her thirties or forties who had been exposed to COVID-19.

This clone has at least ten counts. This sequence joins TRBV15 and TRBJ1-2, with TRBD1 as a possible D gene (6 bases). The CDR3 loop spans 15 amino acids. Trimming removed 2 bases from V and 1 base from J, with 11 bases in between. CDR1 LNHNV and CDR2 YYDKDF come from the germline V gene (reference sequence). The CDR3 DNA follows: TGTGCCACCAGCAGAACAGGGATGAATAACTATGGCTACACCTTC. Translated, it gives CATSRTGMNNYGYTF.

The chain recombines TRBV4-3 with TRBJ1-2; 11 nucleotides agree with TRBD1. Trimming took 0 bases from V and 7 from J; bases not matched to a gene: 7. CDR3 size: 16 residues. Germline V gene sequence: CDR1 LGHNA, CDR2 YSLEER. CDR3 residues: CASSQDQDRGQRGYTF. CDR3 in DNA: TGCGCCAGCAGCCAAGATCAGGACAGGGGGCAACGTGGCTACACCTTC.

The gene calls are TRBV28 and TRBJ1-2, with 7 bases matching TRBD1. Germline V gives CDR1 MDHEN, CDR2 SYDVKM. V shed 6 bases and J 8 bases; nucleotides not matched to a gene: 15. The CDR3 runs 15 residues. In DNA, the CDR3 is TGTGCCAGCAGACATGGACAGGCCGCTATGGTGGGCTACACCTTC. This sequence encodes CASRHGQAAMVGYTF.

This chain joins TRBV9 and TRBJ1-6; 8 positions match TRBD1. This CDR3 comprises 15 residues. Germline CDR1 SGDLS, CDR2 YYNGEE. V was pared by 1 base and J by 9 bases, with 6 bases of the junction left unmatched. CDR3 amino acids: CASSVTQGASSPLHF. The CDR3 DNA reads TGTGCCAGCAGCGTAACTCAGGGGGCAAGTTCACCCCTCCACTTT.

A note on this clone: This specimen includes other DNA sequences encoding the same CDR3. The gene calls are TRBV12-3 or TRBV12-4 and TRBJ1-1; D gene ambiguous. The CDR3 runs 12 residues. The germline V and J ends were trimmed by 6 bases and 4 bases, with 9 bases remaining between them. The CDR3 nucleotides are TGTGCCAGCAGCCCGGGAAGCACTGAAGCTTTCTTT. Encoded protein: CASSPGSTEAFF.

This clone showed up many times. The chain couples TRBV7-3 to TRBJ1-6; TRBD1 aligns across 8 bases. Germline V gene sequence: CDR1 SGHTA, CDR2 FQGTGA. There are 14 residues in the CDR3. V lost 4 bases, J lost 9 bases, and 5 bases stayed unmatched. The CDR3 DNA reads as TGTGCCAGCAGCTCGACAGGGGCTCGTTCACCCCTCCACTTT. It specifies CASSSTGARSPLHF.

This clone was picked up a small number of times. This chain connects TRBV5-1 to TRBJ1-1; 8 bases map to TRBD1. The V gene end was trimmed by 0 bases and the J gene end by 8 bases; junction bases not matched to a gene: 9. The CDR3 loop spans 15 amino acids. Germline values: CDR1 SGHRS, CDR2 YFSETQ. The CDR3 DNA reads as TGCGCCAGCAGCTTGGGCCTATCAGGGGGCAGGGAAGCTTTCTTT. It specifies CASSLGLSGGREAFF.

The chain has TRBV19 and TRBJ1-5, with TRBD1 matching over 7 bases. Germline lookup yields CDR1 LNHDA and CDR2 SQIVND (reference sequence). The CDR3 consists of 13 residues. Trimming at V came to 4 bases and at J to 4 bases, leaving 1 base not matched to a gene. The CDR3: CASSKQGNQPQHF. The CDR3 DNA follows: TGTGCCAGTAGTAAACAGGGGAATCAGCCCCAGCATTTT.

The rearrangement joins TRBV5-4 to TRBJ1-1; D might be TRBD1 (5 bases). V was clipped by 3 bases and J by 3 bases, with 15 bases between them. This CDR3 is 15 amino acids long. Germline values: CDR1 SGHNT, CDR2 YYREEE (reference sequence). DNA for the CDR3: TGTGCCAGCAGCTCATGGTGGGGGGATGACACTGAAGCTTTCTTT. It yields the protein CASSSWWGDDTEAFF.

This chain uses TRBV7-9 with TRBJ2-1; D might be TRBD1 (5 bases). V lost 6 bases and J lost 7, with 22 bases in between. Germline V lookup: CDR1 SEHNR, CDR2 FQNEAQ (reference sequence). This CDR3 has 16 residues. The DNA for the CDR3 is TGTGCCAGCAGTAGTATGGGGCAGTTTGGGAATAATGAGCAGTTCTTC. This translates into CASSSMGQFGNNEQFF.

The J gene is TRBJ2-3, the V gene TRBV13; 7 bases align to TRBD1. The CDR3 is 15 amino acids. Trimming at V came to 5 bases and at J to 6 bases, leaving 11 bases not matched to a gene. Germline-derived CDR1 and CDR2 are PRHDT and FYEKMQ (reference sequence). CDR3 loop: CASSLKTQGSDTQYF. CDR3 coding DNA: TGTGCCAGCAGCCTGAAAACACAGGGGAGTGATACGCAGTATTTT.

This clone was seen a handful of times. This sequence joins TRBV19 and TRBJ2-3; TRBD2 aligns across 10 bases. CDR1 and CDR2 (germline): LNHDA, SQIVND (reference sequence). With V trimmed by 2 bases and J by 7 bases, 6 bases remained unmatched. The CDR3 spans 15 residues. The CDR3 loop reads CASSISSGGPNTQYF. In nucleotides, the CDR3 is TGTGCCAGTAGTATATCTAGCGGGGGACCGAATACGCAGTATTTT. Drawing the rest from reference TRBV19 and TRBJ2-3, the complete variable domain is DGGITQSPKYLFRKEGQNVTLSCEQNLNHDAMYWYRQDPGQGLRLIYYSQIVNDFQKGDIAEGYSVSREKKESFPLTVTSAQKNPTAFYLCASSISSGGPNTQYFGPGTRLTVL.

The chain links TRBV6-5 to TRBJ2-2; the D gene is possibly TRBD1 (5 bases). CDR3 length equals 13 residues. Trimming removed 5 bases from V and 6 bases from J, with 10 bases in between. Per germline, CDR1 MNHEY and CDR2 SVGAGI. CDR3 DNA sequence: TGTGCCAGCAGTCCCAGGGATGCCGGGGAGCTGTTTTTT. Protein product: CASSPRDAGELFF.

This rearrangement joins TRBV19 to TRBJ1-5, with D tentatively TRBD1 (6 bases). The CDR3 spans 15 residues. Germline lookup yields CDR1 LNHDA and CDR2 SQIVND (reference sequence). The V end was cut by 6 bases, the J end by 4 bases, with 16 bases between. The CDR3 DNA follows: TGTGCCAGTAGACACCCCTACAGGGCAAATCAGCCCCAGCATTTT. Its translation: CASRHPYRANQPQHF.

This clone was picked up one time. The chain employs TRBV19 and TRBJ1-1; D unresolved. This CDR3 is 14 amino acids long. Germline V gene data show CDR1 as LNHDA and CDR2 as SQIVND (reference sequence). V lost 6 bases and J 4 bases, leaving 15 bases between the germline ends. The CDR3, as DNA: TGTGCCAGTAGCCCCAACGGGGTGGGCACTGAAGCTTTCTTT. Its protein is CASSPNGVGTEAFF.

The V and J genes are TRBV7-9 and TRBJ1-1; the match to TRBD1 covers 7 bases. The CDR3 totals 13 residues. Germline V gene sequence: CDR1 SEHNR, CDR2 FQNEAQ (reference sequence). V was clipped by 5 bases and J by 11 bases; unmatched bases: 11. CDR3 sequence (DNA): TGTGCCAGCAGCCCCGTTTATCAGGGACAGGCTTTCTTT. Translated, it gives CASSPVYQGQAFF. Drawing the rest from reference TRBV7-9 and TRBJ1-1, the complete variable domain is DTGVSQNPRHKITKRGQNVTFRCDPISEHNRLYWYRQTLGQGPEFLTYFQNEAQLEKSRLLSDRFSAERPKGSFSTLEIQRTEQGDSAMYLCASSPVYQGQAFFGQGTRLTVV.

V and J are TRBV5-1 and TRBJ1-2; D gene ambiguous. CDR3 length equals 13 residues. The V gene lost 0 bases and the J gene lost 8 bases, with 11 bases spanning the gap. Germline lookup yields CDR1 SGHRS and CDR2 YFSETQ. CDR3 region: CASSLDPSGGYTF. In nucleotides, the CDR3 is TGCGCCAGCAGCTTGGACCCTTCAGGCGGCTACACCTTC.

The chain uses TRBV10-3 and TRBJ2-3, with 10 positions matching TRBD2. The CDR3 totals 16 residues. The V segment lost 2 bases and the J segment 2 bases; nucleotides outside the gene matches: 4. Germline-derived CDR1 and CDR2 are ENHRY and SYGVKD. The CDR3 coding sequence is TGTGCCATCAGTGAGAACAGCGGGGGGGCCACAGATACGCAGTATTTT. It encodes CAISENSGGATDTQYF.

This clone showed up just a few times. J is TRBJ2-5 and V is TRBV6-5; TRBD1 agrees at 9 bases. The CDR3 contains 14 residues. Per the germline V gene, CDR1 is MNHEY and CDR2 is SVGAGI. J was trimmed by 1 base and V by 5 bases; bases with no gene match: 2. The CDR3 sequence: CASSRTGAQETQYF. CDR3 nucleotide sequence: TGTGCCAGCAGTAGGACAGGGGCCCAAGAGACCCAGTACTTC.

This chain links TRBV18 with TRBJ1-5, with a tentative D call TRBD1 (6 bases). Germline V gives CDR1 KGHSH, CDR2 LQKENI. This CDR3 comprises 15 residues. V lost 4 bases, J lost 6 bases, and 16 bases lay in between. The CDR3 bases are TGTGCCAGCTCACGAGAGGGGGGGCGCGGTCAGCCCCAGCATTTT. It is translated as CASSREGGRGQPQHF. Full variable domain (rest looked up from reference TRBV18 and TRBJ1-5): NAGVMQNPRHLVRRRGQEARLRCSPMKGHSHVYWYRQLPEEGLKFMVYLQKENIIDESGMPKERFSAEFPKEGPSILRIQQVVRGDSAAYFCASSREGGRGQPQHFGDGTRLSIL.

Only one count was recorded for this clone. V usage is TRBV28 and J usage is TRBJ1-1, with D hard to call. V was clipped by 5 bases and J by 5 bases, with 9 bases between them. This CDR3 contains 12 residues. Germline V gives CDR1 MDHEN, CDR2 SYDVKM. The CDR3 sequence: CASSPLLTEAFF. The CDR3 DNA reads TGTGCCAGCAGTCCCTTACTGACTGAAGCTTTCTTT.

This clone was recorded a few times. J is TRBJ1-2 and V is TRBV18; 9 bases map to TRBD1. Germline CDR1 KGHSH, CDR2 LQKENI. The CDR3 has 14 amino acids. The trim removed 5 bases at V and 8 bases at J, leaving 9 bases unmatched. The CDR3, as DNA: TGTGCCAGCTCAAGGGACAGGGTACTGGAAGGCTACACCTTC. It is translated as CASSRDRVLEGYTF.

The chain has TRBV4-1 and TRBJ2-7; D not resolved. The CDR3 has 13 residues. V was clipped by 0 bases and J by 3 bases, with 6 bases between them. The germline V gene has CDR1 MGHRA and CDR2 YSYEKL. CDR3 protein: CASSQDEDYEQYF. DNA for the CDR3: TGCGCCAGCAGCCAAGATGAGGACTACGAGCAGTACTTC.

This rearrangement joins TRBV4-3 to TRBJ1-6, with a possible D match to TRBD1 (6 bases). Germline CDR1 and CDR2: LGHNA and YSLEER. The CDR3 loop spans 16 amino acids. Deletions cut 0 bases from V and 5 bases from J, with 11 bases between. The CDR3 here is CASSQEVSGDNSPLHF. The CDR3 DNA is TGCGCCAGCAGCCAAGAGGTCTCAGGGGATAATTCACCCCTCCACTTT.

The gene calls are TRBV10-3 and TRBJ1-5; no clear D. Trimming took 7 bases from V and 3 from J, leaving 10 bases between them. This CDR3 is built from 13 residues. Germline V gene sequence: CDR1 ENHRY, CDR2 SYGVKD. The CDR3 is CAIKDSFNQPQHF. CDR3 DNA sequence: TGTGCCATCAAGGATAGCTTCAATCAGCCCCAGCATTTT.

The V and J genes are TRBV18 and TRBJ1-4, with 12 bases matching TRBD1. The CDR3 extends over 16 amino acids. V dropped 3 bases and J dropped 8; count of bases not matched to a gene: 7. Looked up from germline, CDR1 is KGHSH and CDR2 is LQKENI. This CDR3 reads CASSPSGQGANEKLFF. CDR3 sequence (DNA): TGTGCCAGCTCACCCTCGGGACAGGGGGCCAACGAAAAACTGTTTTTT.